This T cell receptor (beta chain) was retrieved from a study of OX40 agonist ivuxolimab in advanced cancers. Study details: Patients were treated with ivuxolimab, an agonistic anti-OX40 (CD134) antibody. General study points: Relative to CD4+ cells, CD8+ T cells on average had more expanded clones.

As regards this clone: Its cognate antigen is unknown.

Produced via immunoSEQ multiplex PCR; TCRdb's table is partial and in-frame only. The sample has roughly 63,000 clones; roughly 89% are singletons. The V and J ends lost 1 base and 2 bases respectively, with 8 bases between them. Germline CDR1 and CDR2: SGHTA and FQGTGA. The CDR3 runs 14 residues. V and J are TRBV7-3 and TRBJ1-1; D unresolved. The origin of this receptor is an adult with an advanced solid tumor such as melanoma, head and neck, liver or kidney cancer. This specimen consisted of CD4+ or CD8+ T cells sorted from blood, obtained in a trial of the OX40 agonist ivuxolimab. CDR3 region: CASSLSQANTEAFF. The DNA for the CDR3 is TGTGCCAGCAGCTTAAGTCAGGCAAACACTGAAGCTTTCTTT.